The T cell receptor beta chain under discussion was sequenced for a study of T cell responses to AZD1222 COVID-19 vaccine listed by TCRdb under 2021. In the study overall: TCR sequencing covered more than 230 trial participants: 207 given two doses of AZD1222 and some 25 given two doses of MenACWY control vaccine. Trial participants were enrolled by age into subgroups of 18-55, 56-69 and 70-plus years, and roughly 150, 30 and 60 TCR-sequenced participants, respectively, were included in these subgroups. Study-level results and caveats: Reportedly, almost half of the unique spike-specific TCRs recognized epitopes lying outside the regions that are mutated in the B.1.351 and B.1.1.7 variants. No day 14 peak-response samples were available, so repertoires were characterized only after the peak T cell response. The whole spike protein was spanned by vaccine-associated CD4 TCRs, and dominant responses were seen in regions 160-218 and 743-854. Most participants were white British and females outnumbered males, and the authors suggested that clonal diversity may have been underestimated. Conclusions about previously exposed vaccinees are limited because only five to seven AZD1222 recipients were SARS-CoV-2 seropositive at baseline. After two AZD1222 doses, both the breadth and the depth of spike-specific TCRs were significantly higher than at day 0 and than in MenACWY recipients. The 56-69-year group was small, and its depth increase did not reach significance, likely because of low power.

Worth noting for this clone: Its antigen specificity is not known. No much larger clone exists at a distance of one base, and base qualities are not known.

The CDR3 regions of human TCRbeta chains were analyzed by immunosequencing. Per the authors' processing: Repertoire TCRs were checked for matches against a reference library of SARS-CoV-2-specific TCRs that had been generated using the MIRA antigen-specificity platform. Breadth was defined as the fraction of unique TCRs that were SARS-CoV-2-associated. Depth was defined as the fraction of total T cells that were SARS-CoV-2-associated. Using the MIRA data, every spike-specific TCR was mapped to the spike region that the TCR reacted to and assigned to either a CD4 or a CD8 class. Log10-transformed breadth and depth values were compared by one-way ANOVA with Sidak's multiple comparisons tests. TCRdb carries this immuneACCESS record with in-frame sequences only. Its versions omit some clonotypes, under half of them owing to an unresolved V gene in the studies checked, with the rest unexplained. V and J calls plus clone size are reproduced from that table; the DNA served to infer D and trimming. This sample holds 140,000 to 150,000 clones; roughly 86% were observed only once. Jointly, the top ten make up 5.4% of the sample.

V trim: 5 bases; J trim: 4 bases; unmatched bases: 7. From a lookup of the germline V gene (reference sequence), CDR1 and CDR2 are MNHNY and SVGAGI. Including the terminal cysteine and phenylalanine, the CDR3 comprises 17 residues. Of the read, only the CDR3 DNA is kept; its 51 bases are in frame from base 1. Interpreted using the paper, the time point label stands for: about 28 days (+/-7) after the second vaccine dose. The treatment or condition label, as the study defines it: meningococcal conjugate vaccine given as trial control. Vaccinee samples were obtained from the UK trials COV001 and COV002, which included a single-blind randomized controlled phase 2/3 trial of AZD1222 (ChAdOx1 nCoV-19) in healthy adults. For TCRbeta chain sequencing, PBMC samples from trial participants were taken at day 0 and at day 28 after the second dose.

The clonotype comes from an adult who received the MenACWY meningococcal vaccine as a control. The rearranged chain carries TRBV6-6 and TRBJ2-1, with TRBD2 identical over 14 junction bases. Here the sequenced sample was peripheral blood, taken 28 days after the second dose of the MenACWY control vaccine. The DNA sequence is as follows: TGTGCCAGCAGTCTCGGGACTAGCGGGGGCCCTTACAATGAGCAGTTCTTC. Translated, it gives CASSLGTSGGPYNEQFF.